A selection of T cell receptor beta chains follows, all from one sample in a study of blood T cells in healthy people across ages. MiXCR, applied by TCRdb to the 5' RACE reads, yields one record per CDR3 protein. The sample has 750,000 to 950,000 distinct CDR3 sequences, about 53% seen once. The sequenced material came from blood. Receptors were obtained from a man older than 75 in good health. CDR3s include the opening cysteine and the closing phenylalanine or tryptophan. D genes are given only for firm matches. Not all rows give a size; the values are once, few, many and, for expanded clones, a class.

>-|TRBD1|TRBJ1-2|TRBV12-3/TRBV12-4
TGTGCCAGCAGCTACGGGACAGGGAGCTACACCTTC
CASSYGTGSYTF
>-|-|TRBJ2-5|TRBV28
TGTGCCAGCAGTTCCCTTATGGGGACCTACGTGCAGTACTTC
CASSSLMGTYVQYF
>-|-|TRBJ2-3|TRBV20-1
TGCAGTGCTAGAGATCGGCGCAGATCAGATACGCAGTATTTT
CSARDRRRSDTQYF
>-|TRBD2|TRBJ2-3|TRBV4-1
TGCGCCAGCAGCCAAGCTGTTCCTAGCGGAATCACAGATACGCAGTATTTT
CASSQAVPSGITDTQYF
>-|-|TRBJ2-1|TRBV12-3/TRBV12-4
TGTGCCAGCAGTAACTTAGTGGAGCAGTTCTTC
CASSNLVEQFF
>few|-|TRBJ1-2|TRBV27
TGTGCCAGCAGTTCCCCGATGGGGTATGGCTACACCTTC
CASSSPMGYGYTF
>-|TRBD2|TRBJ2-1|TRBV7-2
TGTGCCAGCAGCGAGCTGACTAGCTACCCCTACAATGAGCAGTTCTTC
CASSELTSYPYNEQFF
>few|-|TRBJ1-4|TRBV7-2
TGTGCCAGCAGCTTACGGAAGCAGGACGAAAAACTGTTTTTT
CASSLRKQDEKLFF
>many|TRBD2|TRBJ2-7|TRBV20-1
TGCAGTGCTAGAGATCAGGGTAGCGGGAGTGGATACGAGCAGTACTTC
CSARDQGSGSGYEQYF
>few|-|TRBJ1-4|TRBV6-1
TGTGCCAGCAGTTCCGGGACTCTTAATGAAAAACTGTTTTTT
CASSSGTLNEKLFF
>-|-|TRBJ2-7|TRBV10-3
TGTGCCATCAGCACGGGAGACTCCTACGAGCAGTACTTC
CAISTGDSYEQYF
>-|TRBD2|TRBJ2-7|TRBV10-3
TGTGTCATCAGAATGACTAGCGGAGCCCTCTACGAGCAGTACTTC
CVIRMTSGALYEQYF
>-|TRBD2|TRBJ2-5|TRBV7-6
TGTGCCAGCTCCCTAGGAGCGGCGGGAGCCTCAGAGACCCAGTACTTC
CASSLGAAGASETQYF
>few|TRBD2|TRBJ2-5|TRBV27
TGTGCCAGCAGACCGGCGGGGACTAGCGGGAGAGAGACCCAGTACTTC
CASRPAGTSGRETQYF
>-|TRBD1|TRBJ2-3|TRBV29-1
TGCAGCGTTGATGGCCCGACAGGGGGCGCGCGAAGGCACAGATACGCGTATTTT
CSVDGPTGGARRHRYAYF
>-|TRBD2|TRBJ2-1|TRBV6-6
TGTGCCAGCAGCGGACTAGCGGGAGGGCCGATTGAGCAGTTCTTC
CASSGLAGGPIEQFF
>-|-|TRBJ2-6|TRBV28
TGTGCCAGCACTGTTTCATCTGGGGCCAACGTCCTTACTTTC
CASTVSSGANVLTF
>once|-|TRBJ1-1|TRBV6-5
TGTGCCAGCAGTTACCTCGGTTTTGAGGTCACTGAAGCTTTCTTT
CASSYLGFEVTEAFF
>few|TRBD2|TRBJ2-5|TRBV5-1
TGCGCCAGCAGCTTGGAGCTAGCGGGAGAGACCCAGTACTTC
CASSLELAGETQYF
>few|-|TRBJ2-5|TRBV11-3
TGTGCTAGCAGCTTTTCCCTAGGAGAGACCCAGTACTTC
CASSFSLGETQYF
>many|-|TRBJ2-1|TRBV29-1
TGCAGCGTTGAGAGGCTAAGCGGGCCACGTAATGAGCAGTTCTTC
CSVERLSGPRNEQFF
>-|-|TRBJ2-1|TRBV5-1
TGCGCCAGCCAACAAGGAGTTGCCAGGTCCTACAATGAGCAGTTCTTC
CASQQGVARSYNEQFF
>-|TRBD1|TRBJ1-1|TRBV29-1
TGCAGCGTTGAAGACACGGGACAGGGGAACACTGAAGCTTTCTTT
CSVEDTGQGNTEAFF
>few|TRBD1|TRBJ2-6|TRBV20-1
TGCAGTGCTGGAGGGACAGGCTCCAGCTCTGGGGCCAACGTCCTGACTTTC
CSAGGTGSSSGANVLTF
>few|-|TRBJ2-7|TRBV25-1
TGTGCCAGCAGTGAAGCGGGACTGAGCTCCTACGAGCAGTACTTC
CASSEAGLSSYEQYF
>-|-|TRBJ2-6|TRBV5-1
TGCGCCAGCACCACAGGAGTGGGTGGGGCCAACGTCCTGACTTTC
CASTTGVGGANVLTF
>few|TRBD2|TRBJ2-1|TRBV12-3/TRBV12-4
TGTGCCAGCAGTTTCTTAGCGGGAGGTCGGAAGGGCAATGAGCAGTTCTTC
CASSFLAGGRKGNEQFF
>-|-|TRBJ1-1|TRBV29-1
TGCAGCGTGGGGGAGAGGGGGGACACTGAAGCTTTCTTT
CSVGERGDTEAFF
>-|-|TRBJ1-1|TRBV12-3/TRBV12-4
TGTGCCAGCAGCCCCCTTTTGGGGGGAACTGAAGCTTTCTTT
CASSPLLGGTEAFF
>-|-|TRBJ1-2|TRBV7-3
TGTGCCAGCAGCTTAGACGGGGCGCAAGGCTACACCTTC
CASSLDGAQGYTF
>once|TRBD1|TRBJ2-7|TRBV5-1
TGCGCCAGCAGCTTCCTCGGGACAGGGGGCGCACACGTCTCCTACGAGCAGTACTTC
CASSFLGTGGAHVSYEQYF
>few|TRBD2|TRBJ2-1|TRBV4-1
TGCGCCAGCAGCCAAGATATCCGGGCTAGCGGGGTTGGCAATGAGCAGTTCTTC
CASSQDIRASGVGNEQFF
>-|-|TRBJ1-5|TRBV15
TGTGCCACCAGCCCGGGTATTAGTAATCAGCCCCAGCATTTT
CATSPGISNQPQHF
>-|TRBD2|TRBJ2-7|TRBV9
TGTGCCAGCAGCGTACTAGCGGGAGCCATAGACAATGAGCAGTACTTC
CASSVLAGAIDNEQYF
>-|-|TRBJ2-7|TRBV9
TGTGCCAGCAGCGTAGGGACAGAACCCTACGAGCAGTACTTC
CASSVGTEPYEQYF
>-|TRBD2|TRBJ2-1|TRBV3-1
TGTGCCAGCGCAAAGCGGGAGGGCGTAAATGAGCAGTTCTTC
CASAKREGVNEQFF
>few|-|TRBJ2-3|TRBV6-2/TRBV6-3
TGTGCCAGCAGTTACCTAGCTGACGCGTATTTT
CASSYLADAYF
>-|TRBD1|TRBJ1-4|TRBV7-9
TGTGCCAGCAGCTTAGCCGGGACAGGCGTAGAAAAACTGTTTTTT
CASSLAGTGVEKLFF
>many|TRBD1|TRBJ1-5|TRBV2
TGTGCCAGCATCTCCAGGACAGGGGGCAACCAGCCCCAGCATTTT
CASISRTGGNQPQHF
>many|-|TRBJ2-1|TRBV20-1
TGCGGGGGGGGGACACTCGGTGAGCAGTTCTTC
CGGGTLGEQFF
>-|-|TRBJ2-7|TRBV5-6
TGTGCCAGCAGCTTGGGACTAGAACACAATGAGCAGTACTTC
CASSLGLEHNEQYF
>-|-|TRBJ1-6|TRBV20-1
TGCAGTGCTAGGGAGGGTCGGAATTCACCCCTCCACTTT
CSAREGRNSPLHF